This T cell receptor (beta chain) emerged from a study of regulatory T cells in long-lasting Graves disease. Study-wide background: Antithyroid drug exposure in newly diagnosed Graves' patients had lasted under 3 months. Whole-study findings and limits: Preferential use of TRBV28, TRBJ1-2 and TRBJ2-5 was seen in persistent disease.

This clonotype was observed many times. Its antigen remains unknown. HTBI primers from iRepertoire and Arm-PCR of CDR3 regions yielded the TCR beta libraries. TCRdb re-derived calls from the multiplex PCR reads in MiXCR, one entry per CDR3 protein. The sample includes 350,000 to 500,000 distinct CDR3 sequences, 12% to 15% of them seen just once. Time point denoted: newly diagnosed GD, antithyroid drugs for less than 3 months. The authors made the TCR library using RNA they extracted from PBMCs. Graves' disease was diagnosed by American Thyroid Association guidelines. CDR1 is MDHEN, CDR2 SYDVKM, per germline. The CDR3 has 15 amino acids. With 3 bases clipped from V and 5 bases from J, the junction kept 9 bases outside the gene matches. A further study also used this sample, focusing on T cells in Graves' hyperthyroidism and ophthalmopathy. That investigation notes: First-round RT-PCR targeting the TCR CDR3 was performed with the HTBI primer set.

The sequence derives from a woman between 50 and 59 years old with Graves disease. The sample consisted of peripheral blood mononuclear cells (PBMCs), taken at new diagnosis, from a patient treated with antithyroid drugs. V is TRBV28 and J is TRBJ2-7, with TRBD1 matching over 8 bases. The CDR3 nucleotides are TGTGCCAGCAGTTTGTTTCAGGGGGCAAGGGACGAGCAGTACTTC. This codes for CASSLFQGARDEQYF.